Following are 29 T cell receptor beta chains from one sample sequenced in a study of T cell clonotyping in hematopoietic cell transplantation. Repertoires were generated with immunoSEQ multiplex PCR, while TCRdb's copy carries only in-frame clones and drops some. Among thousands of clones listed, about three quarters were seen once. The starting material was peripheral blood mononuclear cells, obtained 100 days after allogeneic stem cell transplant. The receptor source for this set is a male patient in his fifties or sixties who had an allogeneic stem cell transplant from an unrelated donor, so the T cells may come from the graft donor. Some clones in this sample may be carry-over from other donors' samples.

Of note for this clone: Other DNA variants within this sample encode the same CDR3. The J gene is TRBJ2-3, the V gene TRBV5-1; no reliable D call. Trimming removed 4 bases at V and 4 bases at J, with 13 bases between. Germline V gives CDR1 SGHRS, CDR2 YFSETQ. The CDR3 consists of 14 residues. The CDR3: CASSERTEADTQYF. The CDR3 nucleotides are TGCGCCAGCAGCGAAAGAACAGAGGCAGATACGCAGTATTTT.

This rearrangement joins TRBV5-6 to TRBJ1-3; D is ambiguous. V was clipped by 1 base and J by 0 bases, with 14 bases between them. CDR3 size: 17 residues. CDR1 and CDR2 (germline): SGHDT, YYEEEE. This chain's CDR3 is CASSLWYSYYSGNTIYF. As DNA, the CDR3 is TGTGCCAGCAGCTTGTGGTATTCCTACTACTCTGGAAACACCATATATTTT.

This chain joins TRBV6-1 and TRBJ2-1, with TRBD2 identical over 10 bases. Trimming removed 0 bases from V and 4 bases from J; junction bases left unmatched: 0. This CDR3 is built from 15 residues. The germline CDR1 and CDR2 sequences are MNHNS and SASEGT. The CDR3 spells CASSEAAGGYNEQFF. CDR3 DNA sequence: TGTGCCAGCAGTGAAGCAGCGGGGGGGTACAATGAGCAGTTCTTC.

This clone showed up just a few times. CDR3 protein: CASSFTDYNEQFF. The CDR3 region has the DNA TGCGCCAGCAGCTTTACAGACTACAATGAGCAGTTCTTC. The chain is built from TRBV5-1 and TRBJ2-1; D not certain. From germline, CDR1 is SGHRS and CDR2 YFSETQ. V lost 2 bases and J 3 bases, leaving 6 bases between the germline ends. The CDR3 contains 13 residues.

The CDR3 is CASSLRRGGSSYNEQFF. The CDR3 bases are TGTGCCAGCAGCTTAAGGCGCGGGGGGAGCTCCTACAATGAGCAGTTCTTC. The J gene is TRBJ2-1, the V gene TRBV11-2; 8 positions match TRBD2. This CDR3 spans 17 amino acids. J lost 0 bases, V lost 2 bases, and 6 bases had no gene match. The germline V gene has CDR1 SGHAT and CDR2 FQNNGV.

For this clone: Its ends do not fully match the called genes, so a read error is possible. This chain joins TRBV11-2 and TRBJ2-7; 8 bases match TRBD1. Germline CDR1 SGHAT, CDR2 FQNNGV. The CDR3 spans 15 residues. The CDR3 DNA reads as TGTGCCAGCAGCTCTTCTTTGGGGGCAGGGGGCGACGAGGACTTC. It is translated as CASSSSLGAGGDEDF.

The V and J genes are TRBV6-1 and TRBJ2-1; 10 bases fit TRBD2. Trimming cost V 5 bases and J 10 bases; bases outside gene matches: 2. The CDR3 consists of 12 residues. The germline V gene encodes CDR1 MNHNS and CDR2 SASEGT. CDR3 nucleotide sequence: TGTGCCAGCAGTTGGACTAGCGGCGAGCAGTTCTTC. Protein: CASSWTSGEQFF.

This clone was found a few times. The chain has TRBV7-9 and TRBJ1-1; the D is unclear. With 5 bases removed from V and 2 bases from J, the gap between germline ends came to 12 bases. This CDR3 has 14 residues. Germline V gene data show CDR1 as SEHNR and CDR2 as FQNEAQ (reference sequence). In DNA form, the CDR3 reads TGTGCCAGCAGCCGGTTGTCCCCAAACACTGAAGCTTTCTTT. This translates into CASSRLSPNTEAFF.

The CDR3 DNA sequence: TGTGCCAGCATCAAGGGGCTCAATGAGCAGTTCTTC. This codes for CASIKGLNEQFF. This chain joins TRBV5-8 and TRBJ2-1, with D possibly matching TRBD1 (5 bases). CDR1 SGHTS and CDR2 YDEGEE come from the germline V gene. V lost 6 bases and J lost 6, with 10 bases in between. This CDR3 has 12 residues.

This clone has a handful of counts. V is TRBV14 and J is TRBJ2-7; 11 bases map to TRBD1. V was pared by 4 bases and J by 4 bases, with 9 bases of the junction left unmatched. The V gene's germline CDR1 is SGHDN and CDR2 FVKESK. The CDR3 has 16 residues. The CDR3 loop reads CASSPRTGGILYEQYF. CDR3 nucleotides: TGTGCCAGCAGCCCTAGGACAGGGGGCATCCTTTACGAGCAGTACTTC.

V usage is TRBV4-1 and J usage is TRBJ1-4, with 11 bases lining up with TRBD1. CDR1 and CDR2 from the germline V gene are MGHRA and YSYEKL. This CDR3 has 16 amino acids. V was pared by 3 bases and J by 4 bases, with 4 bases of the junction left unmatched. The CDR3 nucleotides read TGCGCCAGCAGCCAGAGGACAGGGGGCTATAATGAAAAACTGTTTTTT. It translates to CASSQRTGGYNEKLFF.

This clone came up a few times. CDR3 nucleotides: TGTGCCAGCAGTCCCCCCAGGGGAGACTTTTATGGCTACACCTTC. Its protein is CASSPPRGDFYGYTF. This rearrangement joins TRBV27 to TRBJ1-2; the D gene is possibly TRBD1 (6 bases). The CDR3 runs 15 residues. The V end lost 5 bases, the J end lost 5 bases, and 18 bases lay between the germline ends. From germline, CDR1 is MNHEY and CDR2 SMNVEV (reference sequence).

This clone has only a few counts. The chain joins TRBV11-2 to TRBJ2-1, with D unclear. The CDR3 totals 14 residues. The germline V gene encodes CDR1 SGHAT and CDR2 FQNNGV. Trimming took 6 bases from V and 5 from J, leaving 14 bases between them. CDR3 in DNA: TGTGCCAGCAGTCGGCTTACCAAGGACAATGAGCAGTTCTTC. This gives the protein CASSRLTKDNEQFF.

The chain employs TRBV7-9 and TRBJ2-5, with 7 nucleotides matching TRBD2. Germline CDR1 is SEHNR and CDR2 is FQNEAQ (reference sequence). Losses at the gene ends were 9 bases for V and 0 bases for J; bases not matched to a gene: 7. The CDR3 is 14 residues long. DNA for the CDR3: TGTGCCAGTACCGTAGGGAGGGACCAAGAGACCCAGTACTTC. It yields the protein CASTVGRDQETQYF.

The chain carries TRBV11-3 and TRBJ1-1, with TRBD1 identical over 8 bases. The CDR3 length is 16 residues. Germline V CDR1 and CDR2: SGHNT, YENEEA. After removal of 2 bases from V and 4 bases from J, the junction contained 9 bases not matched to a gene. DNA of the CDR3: TGTGCCAGCAGCTTAAGTCAGGGGGCACAGGGCACTGAAGCTTTCTTT. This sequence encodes CASSLSQGAQGTEAFF.

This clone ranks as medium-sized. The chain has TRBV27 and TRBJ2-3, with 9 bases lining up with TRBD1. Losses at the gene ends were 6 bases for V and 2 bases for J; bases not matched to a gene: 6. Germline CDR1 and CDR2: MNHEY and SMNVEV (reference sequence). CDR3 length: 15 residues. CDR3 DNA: TGTGCCAGCAGCCTCCTACAGGGGGCCACAGATACGCAGTATTTT. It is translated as CASSLLQGATDTQYF.

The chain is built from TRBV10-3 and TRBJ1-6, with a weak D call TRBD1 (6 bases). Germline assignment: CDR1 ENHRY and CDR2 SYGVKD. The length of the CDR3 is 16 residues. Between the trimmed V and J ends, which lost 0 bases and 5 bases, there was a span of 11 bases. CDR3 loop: CAISESGGRNNSPLHF. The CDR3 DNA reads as TGTGCCATCAGTGAGTCCGGGGGGCGAAATAATTCACCCCTCCACTTT.

The CDR3: CASSGQWGGSSYEQYF. For the CDR3, the DNA is TGTGCCAGCAGCGGCCAGTGGGGGGGAAGCTCCTACGAGCAGTACTTC. The V and J genes are TRBV28 and TRBJ2-7, with 7 bases fitting TRBD2. CDR1 and CDR2 (germline): MDHEN, SYDVKM. The CDR3 is 16 amino acids. The V segment lost 6 bases and the J segment 0 bases; nucleotides outside the gene matches: 11.

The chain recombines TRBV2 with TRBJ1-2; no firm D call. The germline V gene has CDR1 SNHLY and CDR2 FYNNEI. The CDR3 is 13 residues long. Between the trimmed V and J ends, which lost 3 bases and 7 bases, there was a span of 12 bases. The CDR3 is CASSEESSTGYTF. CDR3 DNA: TGTGCCAGCAGTGAGGAGAGCTCCACTGGCTACACCTTC.

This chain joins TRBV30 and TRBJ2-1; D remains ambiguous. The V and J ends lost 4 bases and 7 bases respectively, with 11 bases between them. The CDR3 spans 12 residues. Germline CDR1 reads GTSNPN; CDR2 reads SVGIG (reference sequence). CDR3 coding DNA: TGTGCCTGGACTCCCCAGGAGAATGAGCAGTTCTTC. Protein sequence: CAWTPQENEQFF.

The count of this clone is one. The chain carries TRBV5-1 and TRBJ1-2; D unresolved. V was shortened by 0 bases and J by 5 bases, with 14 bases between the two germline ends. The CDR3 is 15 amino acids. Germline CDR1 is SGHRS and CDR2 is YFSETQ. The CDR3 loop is CASSLAEGRVYGYTF. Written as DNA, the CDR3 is TGCGCCAGCAGCTTGGCCGAAGGCAGAGTATATGGCTACACCTTC. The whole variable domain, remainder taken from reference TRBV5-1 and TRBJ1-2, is KAGVTQTPRYLIKTRGQQVTLSCSPISGHRSVSWYQQTPGQGLQFLFEYFSETQRNKGNFPGRFSGRQFSNSRSEMNVSTLELGDSALYLCASSLAEGRVYGYTFGSGTRLTVV.

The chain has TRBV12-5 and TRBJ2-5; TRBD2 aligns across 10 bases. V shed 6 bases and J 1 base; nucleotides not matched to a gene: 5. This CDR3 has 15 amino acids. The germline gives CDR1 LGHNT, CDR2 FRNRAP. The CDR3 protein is CASGSIAGGQETQYF. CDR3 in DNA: TGTGCTAGTGGCAGTATAGCGGGGGGCCAAGAGACCCAGTACTTC.

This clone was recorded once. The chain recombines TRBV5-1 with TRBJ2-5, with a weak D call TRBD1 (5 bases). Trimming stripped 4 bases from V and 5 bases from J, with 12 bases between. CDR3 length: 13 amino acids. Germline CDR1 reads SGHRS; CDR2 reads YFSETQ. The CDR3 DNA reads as TGCGCCAGCAGCCTGGACATTGCCGAGACCCAGTACTTC. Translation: CASSLDIAETQYF.

DNA for the CDR3: TGTGCCAGCAGAGCCGGGACTTCATACAATGAGCAGTTCTTC. Protein product: CASRAGTSYNEQFF. This rearrangement joins TRBV25-1 to TRBJ2-1; weak D call: TRBD2 (6 bases). This CDR3 comprises 14 residues. Germline CDR1 MGHDK, CDR2 SYGVNS. V lost 6 bases and J 4 bases, leaving 13 bases between the germline ends.

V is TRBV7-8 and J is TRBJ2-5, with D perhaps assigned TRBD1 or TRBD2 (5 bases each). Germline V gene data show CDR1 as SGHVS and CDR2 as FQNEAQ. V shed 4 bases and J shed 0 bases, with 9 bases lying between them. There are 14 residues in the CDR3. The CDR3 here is CASSSGRNQETQYF. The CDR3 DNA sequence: TGTGCCAGCAGCTCGGGACGGAACCAAGAGACCCAGTACTTC.

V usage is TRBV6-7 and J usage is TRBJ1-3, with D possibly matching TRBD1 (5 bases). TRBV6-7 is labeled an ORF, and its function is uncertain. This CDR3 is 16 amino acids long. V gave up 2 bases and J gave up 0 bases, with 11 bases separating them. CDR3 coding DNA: TGTGCCAGCAGTTACGTCGGGGCACTCTCTGGAAACACCATATATTTT. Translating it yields CASSYVGALSGNTIYF.

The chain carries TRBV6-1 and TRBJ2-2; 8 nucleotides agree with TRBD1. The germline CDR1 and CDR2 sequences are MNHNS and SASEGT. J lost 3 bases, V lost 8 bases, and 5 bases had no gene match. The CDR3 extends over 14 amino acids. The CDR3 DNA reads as TGTGCCAGCCAGAAACAGGGGGACACCGGGGAGCTGTTTTTT. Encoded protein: CASQKQGDTGELFF.

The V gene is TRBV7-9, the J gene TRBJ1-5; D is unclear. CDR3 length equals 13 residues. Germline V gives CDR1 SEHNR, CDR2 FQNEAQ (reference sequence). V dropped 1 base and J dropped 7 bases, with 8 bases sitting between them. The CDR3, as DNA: TGTGCCAGCAGCTTAGAAAGTAACCAGCCCCAGCATTTT. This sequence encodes CASSLESNQPQHF.

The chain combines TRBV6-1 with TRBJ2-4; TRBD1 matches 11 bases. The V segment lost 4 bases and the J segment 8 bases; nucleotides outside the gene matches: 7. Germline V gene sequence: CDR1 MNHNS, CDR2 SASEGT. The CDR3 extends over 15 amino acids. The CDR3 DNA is TGTGCCAGCAGTGCCGGACAGGGGGCGGTGGACATTCAGTACTTC. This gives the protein CASSAGQGAVDIQYF.